The rows below give T cell receptor beta chains drawn from one sample of a study of T-cell memory formation after mild COVID-19. TCRdb used MiXCR to reprocess the 5' RACE reads, holding one entry per CDR3 protein. The sample lists about 140,000 distinct CDR3 sequences, 11% to 15% occurring once. Sequencing was done on a sample of PBMCs or a T cell subset sorted from them (not recorded which). The origin of the receptors is an adult woman who had mild COVID-19 (a few samples of this study predate the infection). Cell type and time point are not known. Each CDR3 is given with its conserved first and last residue. Not every row has a clone size; where given, it reads once, few, many or a size class.

cdr3_aa v_call clone_size j_call
CASRPKDTQYF TRBV2 once TRBJ2-3
CASIPAGTYEQYF TRBV7-9 few TRBJ2-7
CSARTSGSEDTQYF TRBV20-1 - TRBJ2-3
CASSEQGEAGEKLFF TRBV25-1 once TRBJ1-4
CASSLAASGGSSYNEQFF TRBV5-6 - TRBJ2-1
CASSPPAGVAYNEQFF TRBV9 - TRBJ2-1
CASSSPRDRGRNEQFF TRBV13 - TRBJ2-1
CASSTGNQPQHF TRBV12-3/TRBV12-4 - TRBJ1-5
CASSQAYQTASYGYTF TRBV4-1 many TRBJ1-2
CASSSGISGANVLTF TRBV11-3 - TRBJ2-6
CASSLRPSSYEQYF TRBV4-1 few TRBJ2-7
CASRTPRDDTRDNEQFF TRBV2 few TRBJ2-1
CASSDNRAGGYNEQFF TRBV7-9 many TRBJ2-1
CASSIRRDRSEKLFF TRBV19 - TRBJ1-4
CASSYGTGGYEQFF TRBV6-5 - TRBJ2-1
CASGTLGEQYF TRBV27 few TRBJ2-7
CASSPYSVGQPQHF TRBV5-5 few TRBJ1-5
CSVRDRGAYEQYF TRBV29-1 - TRBJ2-7
CATSDSDSLFNQPQHF TRBV24-1 - TRBJ1-5
CASSWPTGNEQFF TRBV7-9 few TRBJ2-1
CASSRLTAGILSYEQYF TRBV7-6 - TRBJ2-7
CASSPLRAHTDTQYF TRBV6-6 few TRBJ2-3
CSVELGTREQYF TRBV29-1 few TRBJ2-7
CASTSSGPYTVRIELDTEAFF TRBV12-3/TRBV12-4 - TRBJ1-1
CASSQEVEINQPQHF TRBV4-3 few TRBJ1-5
CASSSGRELFF TRBV5-1 once TRBJ2-2
CASSGGQQETQYF TRBV12-3/TRBV12-4 - TRBJ2-5
CASSSRNSYEQYF TRBV7-9 - TRBJ2-7
CASRSQLSTEAFF TRBV12-3/TRBV12-4 - TRBJ1-1
CSARDRDTETQYF TRBV20-1 - TRBJ2-5
CASSYHTGGGTDTQYF TRBV6-5 - TRBJ2-3
CASRSQGPSSYNEQFF TRBV6-2/TRBV6-3 few TRBJ2-1
CASSQDRGFPGTAF TRBV4-3 - TRBJ2-4
CSVPSGRLYGYTF TRBV29-1 - TRBJ1-2
CASSSPGQGAYQNTEAFF TRBV6-5 - TRBJ1-1
CASSEGMGYGYTF TRBV6-4 - TRBJ1-2
CASSLVAETSYEQYF TRBV5-6 - TRBJ2-7
CASSSQNIQYF TRBV12-3/TRBV12-4 many TRBJ2-4
CASSPGTVNTGELFF TRBV27 - TRBJ2-2
CSARDGLNTEAFF TRBV20-1 - TRBJ1-1
CASSSDNNQPQHF TRBV7-9 - TRBJ1-5
CASRGQGIRETQYF TRBV25-1 few TRBJ2-5
CASSLVGPTQAEAFF TRBV5-1 - TRBJ1-1
CASSLVAGPTGNQPQHF TRBV7-9 few TRBJ1-5
CASSPFQGAYEQYF TRBV12-3/TRBV12-4 - TRBJ2-7
CASSYQETQYF TRBV12-3/TRBV12-4 many TRBJ2-5
CASSFTGTSGNEQFF TRBV7-2 few TRBJ2-1
CASIPSGLAGRSGSYNEQFF TRBV6-5 few TRBJ2-1
CASSQPGQVGNEQFF TRBV9 - TRBJ2-1
CASSDTGGGGGETQYF TRBV7-9 few TRBJ2-5
CSVDGQGDIDTQYF TRBV29-1 few TRBJ2-3
CASSSPGTPYEQYF TRBV5-6 few TRBJ2-7
CASSDGSTYEQYF TRBV9 - TRBJ2-7